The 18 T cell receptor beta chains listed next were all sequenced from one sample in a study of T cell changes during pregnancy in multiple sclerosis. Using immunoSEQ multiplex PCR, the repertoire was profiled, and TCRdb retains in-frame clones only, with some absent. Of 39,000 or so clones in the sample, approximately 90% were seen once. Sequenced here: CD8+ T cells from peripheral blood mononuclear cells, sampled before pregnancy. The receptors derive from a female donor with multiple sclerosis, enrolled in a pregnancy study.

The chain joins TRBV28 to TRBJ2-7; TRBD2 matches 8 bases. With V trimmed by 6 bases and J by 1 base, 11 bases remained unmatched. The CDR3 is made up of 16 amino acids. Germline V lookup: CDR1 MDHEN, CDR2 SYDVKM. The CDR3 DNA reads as TGTGCCAGCAGCGGGGGGGTGACAGGTCTTTCCTACGAGCAGTACTTC. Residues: CASSGGVTGLSYEQYF.

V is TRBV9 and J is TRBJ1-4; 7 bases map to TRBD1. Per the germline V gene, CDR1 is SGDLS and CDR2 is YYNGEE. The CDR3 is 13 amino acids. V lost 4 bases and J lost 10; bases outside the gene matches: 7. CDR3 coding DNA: TGTGCCAGCAGCCCTGGGGACAGCCCAAAACTGTTTTTT. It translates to CASSPGDSPKLFF.

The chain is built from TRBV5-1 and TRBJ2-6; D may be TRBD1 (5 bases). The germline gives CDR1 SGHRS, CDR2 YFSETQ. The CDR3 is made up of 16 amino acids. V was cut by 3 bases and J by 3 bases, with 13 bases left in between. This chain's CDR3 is CASSSREDSGANVLTF. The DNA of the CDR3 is TGCGCCAGCAGCTCCAGGGAAGATAGTGGGGCCAACGTCCTGACTTTC.

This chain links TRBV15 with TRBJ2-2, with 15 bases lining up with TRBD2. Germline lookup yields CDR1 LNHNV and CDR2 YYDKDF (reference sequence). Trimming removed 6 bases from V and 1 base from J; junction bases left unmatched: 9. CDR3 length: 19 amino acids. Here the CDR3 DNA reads TGTGCCACCAGAACTGGACTAGCGGGAGGGAGGTTGAACACCGGGGAGCTGTTTTTT. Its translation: CATRTGLAGGRLNTGELFF.

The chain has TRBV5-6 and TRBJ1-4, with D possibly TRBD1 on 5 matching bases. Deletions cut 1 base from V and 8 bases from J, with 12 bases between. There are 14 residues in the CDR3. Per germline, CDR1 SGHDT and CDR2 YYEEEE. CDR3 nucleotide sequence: TGTGCCAGCAGCTTGATCAGGGTGCGCGAAAAACTGTTTTTT. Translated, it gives CASSLIRVREKLFF.

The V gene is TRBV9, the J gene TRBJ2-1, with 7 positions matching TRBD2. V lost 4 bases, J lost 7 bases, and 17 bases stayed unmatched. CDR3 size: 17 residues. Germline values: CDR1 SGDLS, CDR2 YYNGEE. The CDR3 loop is CASSYPDGLVISNEQFF. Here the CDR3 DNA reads TGTGCCAGCAGCTACCCGGACGGACTAGTGATCTCGAATGAGCAGTTCTTC.

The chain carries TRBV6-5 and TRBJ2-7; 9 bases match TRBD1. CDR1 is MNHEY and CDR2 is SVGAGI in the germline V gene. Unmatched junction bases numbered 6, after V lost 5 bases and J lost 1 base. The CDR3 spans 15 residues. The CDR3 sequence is CASSTTGTGSYEQYF. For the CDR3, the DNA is TGTGCCAGCAGTACCACCGGGACAGGGTCCTACGAGCAGTACTTC.

The CDR3 protein is CASSRTSGALYQETQYF. The CDR3 bases are TGTGCCAGCTCACGGACTAGCGGGGCCCTGTACCAAGAGACCCAGTACTTC. The genes are TRBV18 and TRBJ2-5; 12 bases are shared with TRBD2. Germline V lookup: CDR1 KGHSH, CDR2 LQKENI. Trimming cost V 4 bases and J 0 bases; bases outside gene matches: 6. There are 17 residues in the CDR3.

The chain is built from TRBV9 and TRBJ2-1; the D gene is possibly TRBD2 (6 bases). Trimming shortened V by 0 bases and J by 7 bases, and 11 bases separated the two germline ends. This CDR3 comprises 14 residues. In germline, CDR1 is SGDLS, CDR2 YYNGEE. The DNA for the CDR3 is TGTGCCAGCAGCGTAGTAGGAGGGAGGAATGAGCAGTTCTTC. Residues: CASSVVGGRNEQFF.

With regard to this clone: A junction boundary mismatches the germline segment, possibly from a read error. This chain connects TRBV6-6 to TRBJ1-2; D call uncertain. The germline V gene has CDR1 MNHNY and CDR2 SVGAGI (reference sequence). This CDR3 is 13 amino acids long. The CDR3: CASCYSPPDGYTF. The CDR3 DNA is TGTGCCAGCTGTTACAGCCCCCCGGATGGCTACACCTTC.

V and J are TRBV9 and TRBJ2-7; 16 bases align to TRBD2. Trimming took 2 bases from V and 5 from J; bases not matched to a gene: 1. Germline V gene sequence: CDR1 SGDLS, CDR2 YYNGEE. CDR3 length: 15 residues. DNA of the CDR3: TGTGCCAGCAGCGTCGGGACTAGCGGGAGGGACGAGCAGTACTTC. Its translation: CASSVGTSGRDEQYF.

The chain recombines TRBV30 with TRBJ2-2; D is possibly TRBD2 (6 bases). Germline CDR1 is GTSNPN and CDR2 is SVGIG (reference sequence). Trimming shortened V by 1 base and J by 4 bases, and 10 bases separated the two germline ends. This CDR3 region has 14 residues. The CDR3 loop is CAWSEVGGTGELFF. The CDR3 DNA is TGTGCCTGGAGTGAGGTGGGGGGCACCGGGGAGCTGTTTTTT.

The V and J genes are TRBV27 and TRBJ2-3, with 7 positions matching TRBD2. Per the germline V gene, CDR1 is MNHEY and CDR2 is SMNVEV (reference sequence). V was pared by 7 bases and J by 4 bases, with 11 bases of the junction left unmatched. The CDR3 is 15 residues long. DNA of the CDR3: TGTGCCAGCAATTTCGGGGGAGGGCCGCCAGATACGCAGTATTTT. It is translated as CASNFGGGPPDTQYF.

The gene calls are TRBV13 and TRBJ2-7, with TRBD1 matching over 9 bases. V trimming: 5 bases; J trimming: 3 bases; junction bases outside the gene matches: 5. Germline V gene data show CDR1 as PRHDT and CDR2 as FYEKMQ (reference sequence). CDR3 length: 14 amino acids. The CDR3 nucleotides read TGTGCCAGCAGCCCGGGACAGGGTGACTACGAGCAGTACTTC. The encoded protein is CASSPGQGDYEQYF.

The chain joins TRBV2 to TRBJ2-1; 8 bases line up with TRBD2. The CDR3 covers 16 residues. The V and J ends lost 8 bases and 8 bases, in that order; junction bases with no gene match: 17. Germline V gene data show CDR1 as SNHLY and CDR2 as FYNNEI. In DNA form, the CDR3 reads TGTGCCAGCTTTATCTCGGGACTAGTACAGGGAGATGAGCAGTTCTTC. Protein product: CASFISGLVQGDEQFF.

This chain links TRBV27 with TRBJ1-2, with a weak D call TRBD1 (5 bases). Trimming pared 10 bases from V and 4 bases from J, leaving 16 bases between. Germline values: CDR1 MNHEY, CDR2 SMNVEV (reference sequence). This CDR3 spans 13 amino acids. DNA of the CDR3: TGTGCCACCCGGGGGACGGCAAGCTATGGCTACACCTTC. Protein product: CATRGTASYGYTF.

The CDR3: CASSVESHTIYF. Written as DNA, the CDR3 is TGTGCCAGCAGCGTAGAGAGTCACACCATATATTTT. The chain employs TRBV9 and TRBJ1-3; no reliable D call. CDR3 length: 12 amino acids. The V gene's germline CDR1 is SGDLS and CDR2 YYNGEE. V was pared by 0 bases and J by 8 bases, with 6 bases between.

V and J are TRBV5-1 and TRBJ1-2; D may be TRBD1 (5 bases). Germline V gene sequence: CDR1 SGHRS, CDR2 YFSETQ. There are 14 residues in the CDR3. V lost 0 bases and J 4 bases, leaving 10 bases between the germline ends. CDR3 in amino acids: CASSLVFDSYGYTF. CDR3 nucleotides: TGCGCCAGCAGCTTGGTTTTCGACAGCTATGGCTACACCTTC.